The rows below give T cell receptor beta chains drawn from one sample of a study of blood T cell repertoires in COVID-19. This table comes from immunoSEQ multiplex PCR, and its TCRdb copy is limited to in-frame clones, with some not included. This table has about 200,000 clones, 85% appearing once. Sequences were obtained from peripheral blood. The receptor set was obtained from a woman aged 80 or older with acute or convalescent COVID-19. Both conserved end residues are part of each CDR3. D genes are given only for firm matches.

>TRBJ1-1|.|TRBV11-3
CASCPGGMNTEAFF
>TRBJ2-1|.|TRBV12-3/TRBV12-4
CASSPASEQFF
>TRBJ2-7|.|TRBV7-2
CASSSPRLRGATLTYEQYF
>TRBJ1-2|.|TRBV9
CASSVGQASFGYTF
>TRBJ2-7|TRBD2|TRBV28
CASRPGGTYEQYF
>TRBJ1-1|TRBD1|TRBV18
CASSPDRAEAFF
>TRBJ2-5|TRBD1|TRBV19
CATRDRGLQETQYF
>TRBJ1-4|.|TRBV4-2
CASSQDPPRQFRANEKLFF
>TRBJ2-5|.|TRBV28
CASNGGSETQYF
>TRBJ2-7|TRBD1|TRBV4-3
CASSPGQGTEQYF
>TRBJ1-5|.|TRBV28
CASSPGTQPQHF
>TRBJ1-2|.|TRBV4-3
CASSQDRGRNTF
>TRBJ2-1|TRBD2|TRBV11-2
CASSARLAGVNYNEQFF
>TRBJ1-6|TRBD1|TRBV30
CAWRMGQLNSPLHF
>TRBJ2-7|.|TRBV11-2
CASSWTASSYEQYF
>TRBJ2-5|.|TRBV7-2
CASSLVGSHQETQYF
>TRBJ1-2|.|TRBV7-2
CASSGGKGQLVRGYGYTF
>TRBJ1-2|TRBD1|TRBV5-1
CASSLEGADYGYTF
>TRBJ2-1|.|TRBV6-6
CASSYVQGSYNEQFF
>TRBJ2-1|TRBD2|TRBV11-2
CASSVTSGSYNEQFF
>TRBJ1-5|TRBD1|TRBV6-5
CASRPGTGSNQPQHF
>TRBJ2-2|TRBD2|TRBV2
CASRLAGDITGELFF
>TRBJ2-3|TRBD2|TRBV2
CASSGRLADTDTQYF
>TRBJ1-3|.|TRBV2
CASRFGGEGNTIYF
>TRBJ2-1|TRBD2|TRBV9
CASSVEASGLPYNEQFF
>TRBJ1-1|.|TRBV18
CASSPDSFSGAFF
>TRBJ1-1|.|TRBV11-3
CASSLEGGTEAFF